The T cell receptor beta chain under discussion was sequenced for a study of T cell responses to AZD1222 COVID-19 vaccine. Study outcomes and limitations: Increased Spike-specific TCR breadth and depth were observed after two AZD1222 doses.

The CDR3 consists of 16 residues. The germline CDR1 and CDR2 sequences are SGHVS and FQNEAQ. V lost 8 bases and J lost 3; bases outside the gene matches: 13. Profiled with immunoSEQ multiplex PCR; TCRdb holds only in-frame clones, not every one. The data contain under 80,000 clones, 60% to 85% of them singletons. On this clone: As yet, its antigen is unknown.

The sample here was peripheral blood, taken on day 0 of MenACWY control vaccination. The V and J genes are TRBV7-8 and TRBJ1-5; 7 bases align to TRBD1. The sequence was collected from an adult in good health. CDR3 residues: CASAEYTGTVNQPQHF. CDR3 bases: TGTGCCAGCGCGGAGTATACCGGGACAGTCAATCAGCCCCAGCATTTT.